The 22 T cell receptor beta chains below all came from one sample that was sequenced in a study of identical twins. MiXCR was run by TCRdb on the 5' RACE reads, yielding one entry per CDR3 protein. The data show some 710,000 distinct CDR3 sequences, 6% to 6.5% seen once. Sequenced input: naive T cells sorted from blood. These receptors came from a man aged 18 to 30 in good health.

The rearrangement links TRBV11-2 to TRBJ1-6, with TRBD1 matching 8 bases. CDR1 is SGHAT, CDR2 FQNNGV, per germline. The length of the CDR3 is 16 residues. Germline trimming cut 4 bases from V and 8 bases from J; bases unmatched to any gene: 10. The CDR3: CASSSRQGPGYSPLHF. CDR3 sequence (DNA): TGTGCCAGCAGCTCGAGACAGGGGCCTGGGTATTCACCCCTCCACTTT.

This clonotype was counted only a few times. V and J are TRBV24-1 and TRBJ2-3; 7 bases fit TRBD2. This CDR3 region has 17 residues. Per germline, CDR1 KGHDR and CDR2 SFDVKD. Trimming removed 0 bases from V and 4 bases from J; junction bases left unmatched: 9. The CDR3 bases are TGTGCCACCAGTGATTTGCCCTCTCCTCGGGAGGCAGATACGCAGTATTTT. Translating it yields CATSDLPSPREADTQYF.

This clonotype has a count of ten or more. This rearrangement joins TRBV5-1 to TRBJ2-1; D might be TRBD1 or TRBD2, each matching 5 bases. CDR1 SGHRS and CDR2 YFSETQ come from the germline V gene. V gave up 3 bases and J gave up 10 bases, with 17 bases separating them. The CDR3 totals 14 residues. DNA for the CDR3: TGCGCCAGCAGCTGGGGACCTGAGGCTGACGAGCAGTTCTTC. It translates to CASSWGPEADEQFF.

The sample holds a few counts of this clonotype. CDR3 sequence reads: CASSPDPGQISYGYTF. Here the CDR3 DNA reads TGTGCCAGCAGTCCTGACCCGGGACAGATTTCCTATGGCTACACCTTC. The chain employs TRBV12-3 or TRBV12-4 and TRBJ1-2; 7 bases agree with TRBD1. J gave up 4 bases and V 5 bases, and 13 bases lay outside the gene matches. The CDR3 loop spans 16 amino acids.

This clonotype showed up many times. The chain employs TRBV29-1 and TRBJ2-7; 13 bases fit TRBD2. With 0 bases clipped from V and 6 bases from J, the junction kept 8 bases outside the gene matches. Germline-derived CDR1 and CDR2 are SQVTM and ANQGSEA. This CDR3 spans 16 amino acids. The CDR3 is CSVEEATSGRTREQYF. The CDR3 DNA sequence: TGCAGCGTTGAAGAAGCGACTAGCGGGAGGACCCGCGAGCAGTACTTC.

The chain combines TRBV10-3 with TRBJ2-7; weak D call: TRBD1 (5 bases). CDR3 length equals 12 residues. V was clipped by 4 bases and J by 3 bases, with 7 bases between them. Germline values: CDR1 ENHRY, CDR2 SYGVKD. This chain's CDR3 is CAISGTFYEQYF. The CDR3 nucleotides are TGTGCCATCAGTGGGACATTCTACGAGCAGTACTTC.

The chain employs TRBV2 and TRBJ2-7; no definite D call. Germline values: CDR1 SNHLY, CDR2 FYNNEI. The CDR3 spans 11 residues. V lost 7 bases and J 4 bases, leaving 8 bases between the germline ends. As DNA, the CDR3 is TGTGCCAGCAAGGGCCCGTACGAGCAGTACGTC. This gives the protein CASKGPYEQYV.

This clonotype was seen at least ten times. The chain is built from TRBV5-1 and TRBJ2-5, with D unresolved. The length of the CDR3 is 12 residues. Between the trimmed V and J ends, which lost 1 base and 5 bases, there was a span of 6 bases. The germline gives CDR1 SGHRS, CDR2 YFSETQ. The CDR3 protein is CASSLWGETQYF. CDR3 DNA sequence: TGCGCCAGCAGCTTGTGGGGTGAGACCCAGTACTTC.

This clonotype was detected ten times or more. V and J are TRBV12-3 or TRBV12-4 and TRBJ1-1; 8 bases are shared with TRBD1. J was trimmed by 4 bases and V by 7 bases; bases with no gene match: 8. CDR3 length equals 14 residues. The CDR3 protein is CASNPNTGGTEAFF. DNA for the CDR3: TGTGCCAGCAACCCCAACACAGGGGGCACTGAAGCTTTCTTT.

This clonotype was seen repeatedly, ten times or more. This chain connects TRBV27 to TRBJ2-2, with a tentative D call TRBD2 (5 bases). Per the germline V gene, CDR1 is MNHEY and CDR2 is SMNVEV (reference sequence). CDR3 length: 13 amino acids. The ends were cut back, 10 bases at V and 5 bases at J, with 14 bases in the middle. The CDR3 loop reads CATKGVATGELFF. CDR3 DNA: TGTGCCACCAAGGGAGTGGCAACCGGGGAGCTGTTTTTT.

The chain couples TRBV6-1 to TRBJ2-7; a weak D match, TRBD1 (5 bases). Germline V gene lookup returns CDR1 MNHNS and CDR2 SASEGT. The CDR3 sequence is 14 residues long. V was trimmed by 6 bases and J by 1 base, leaving 13 bases between them. The CDR3 sequence is CASRRSTVSYEQYV. The CDR3 nucleotides are TGTGCCAGCAGGAGGTCGACAGTGTCCTACGAGCAGTACGTC.

In DNA, the CDR3 is TGCGCCAGCAGCCACCCCTCACAGGGGGCCTGGACCGGGGAGCTGTTTTTT. It yields the protein CASSHPSQGAWTGELFF. This rearrangement joins TRBV5-1 to TRBJ2-2; TRBD1 aligns across 9 bases. With 4 bases clipped from V and 5 bases from J, the junction kept 12 bases outside the gene matches. From germline, CDR1 is SGHRS and CDR2 YFSETQ. The CDR3 has 17 residues.

This clonotype was observed many times. The CDR3 sequence: CATSDRRTSGHNEQFF. As DNA, the CDR3 is TGTGCCACCAGTGACCGTCGGACTAGCGGACACAATGAGCAGTTCTTC. The chain joins TRBV24-1 to TRBJ2-1, with TRBD2 matching 10 bases. CDR3 size: 16 residues. V lost 4 bases, J lost 5 bases, and 7 bases stayed unmatched. Germline loops: CDR1 KGHDR, CDR2 SFDVKD.

This clonotype came up many times. CDR3 amino acids: CASSPRGPGNTIYF. CDR3 DNA: TGTGCCAGCAGTCCCAGGGGGCCTGGAAACACCATATATTTT. The rearrangement joins TRBV6-1 to TRBJ1-3; 8 bases map to TRBD1. The V and J ends lost 5 bases and 2 bases, in that order; junction bases with no gene match: 2. CDR3 size: 14 residues. The germline gives CDR1 MNHNS, CDR2 SASEGT.

This clonotype was picked up a small number of times. The chain couples TRBV15 to TRBJ1-6; 7 bases are a match to TRBD1. Trimming at V came to 3 bases and at J to 10 bases, leaving 9 bases not matched to a gene. Germline CDR1 and CDR2: LNHNV and YYDKDF (reference sequence). The CDR3 runs 15 residues. In DNA form, the CDR3 reads TGTGCCACCAGCAGTGAACAGGGGATGGGCTCACCCCTCCACTTT. Translation: CATSSEQGMGSPLHF. The full variable domain, rest sourced from reference TRBV15 and TRBJ1-6, is DAMVIQNPRYQVTQFGKPVTLSCSQTLNHNVMYWYQQKSSQAPKLLFHYYDKDFNNEADTPDNFQSRRPNTSFCFLDIRSPGLGDTAMYLCATSSEQGMGSPLHFGNGTRLTVT.

This clonotype was seen repeatedly, ten times or more. The CDR3 sequence: CASSRTQTSPLHF. Here the CDR3 DNA reads TGTGCCAGCAGCCGGACACAAACTTCACCCCTCCACTTT. This chain joins TRBV7-8 and TRBJ1-6; tentatively, D is TRBD1 (5 bases). The length of the CDR3 is 13 residues. Germline values: CDR1 SGHVS, CDR2 FQNEAQ. V was trimmed by 5 bases and J by 9 bases, leaving 11 bases between them.

The chain employs TRBV30 and TRBJ2-3; possibly TRBD1 for D (5 bases). The germline V and J ends were trimmed by 5 bases and 2 bases, with 8 bases remaining between them. The CDR3 loop spans 12 amino acids. CDR1 and CDR2 (germline): GTSNPN, SVGIG (reference sequence). Here the CDR3 reads CAWGALTDTQYF. In nucleotides, the CDR3 is TGTGCCTGGGGGGCGCTCACAGATACGCAGTATTTT.

This clonotype appeared many times. The chain combines TRBV5-5 with TRBJ2-1; D gene ambiguous. V dropped 2 bases and J dropped 2 bases, with 11 bases sitting between them. The V gene's germline CDR1 is SGHKS and CDR2 YYEKEE (reference sequence). The CDR3 covers 15 residues. CDR3 protein: CASSFRGDTYNEQFF. CDR3 nucleotide sequence: TGTGCCAGCAGCTTTCGTGGGGATACCTACAATGAGCAGTTCTTC. Combining the CDR3 with reference TRBV5-5 and TRBJ2-1 gives the whole variable domain DAGVTQSPTHLIKTRGQQVTLRCSPISGHKSVSWYQQVLGQGPQFIFQYYEKEERGRGNFPDRFSARQFPNYSSELNVNALLLGDSALYLCASSFRGDTYNEQFFGPGTRLTVL.

The J gene is TRBJ2-1, the V gene TRBV6-1; D gene ambiguous. Per germline, CDR1 MNHNS and CDR2 SASEGT. The CDR3 consists of 17 residues. Trimming left V 7 bases short and J 0 bases short, with 19 bases between. In DNA, the CDR3 is TGTGCCAGCACCGTAGGGTCAGGCCGAGGCTCCTACAATGAGCAGTTCTTC. Its protein is CASTVGSGRGSYNEQFF.

The rearrangement uses TRBV4-1 and TRBJ2-3; D unresolved. Trimming removed 4 bases at V and 2 bases at J, with 16 bases between. The CDR3 is 16 amino acids. The germline CDR1 and CDR2 sequences are MGHRA and YSYEKL. CDR3 DNA: TGCGCCAGCAGCCGGGGTCTGGAGTGGTCCACAGATACGCAGTATTTT. Translation: CASSRGLEWSTDTQYF.

This clonotype was counted ten times or more. This chain joins TRBV27 and TRBJ2-1; TRBD1 or TRBD2 may be the D gene (5 bases each). The CDR3 has 14 residues. Per germline, CDR1 MNHEY and CDR2 SMNVEV (reference sequence). Trimming stripped 6 bases from V and 4 bases from J, with 13 bases between. This CDR3 reads CASSPGAGYNEQFF. DNA for the CDR3: TGTGCCAGCAGCCCCGGGGCGGGTTACAATGAGCAGTTCTTC.

This clonotype occurred many times. The chain carries TRBV29-1 and TRBJ2-1; no reliable D call. The CDR3 sequence is 12 residues long. With 4 bases removed from V and 5 bases from J, the gap between germline ends came to 9 bases. CDR1 is SQVTM, CDR2 ANQGSEA, per germline. Here the CDR3 DNA reads TGCAGCGTTGTAGAGAAGAACAATGAGCAGTTCTTC. Protein: CSVVEKNNEQFF.